One sample yielded the 7 T cell receptor beta chains listed below, sequenced in a study of blood T cell repertoires in COVID-19. Some clones are missing from TCRdb's copy, which holds only in-frame ones; the method was immunoSEQ multiplex PCR. The sample includes fewer than 200,000 clones, roughly 90% of them seen just once. Sequencing used peripheral blood. The receptors come from a man aged 50-60 years with acute or convalescent COVID-19.

V usage is TRBV28 and J usage is TRBJ1-6; D ambiguous. Per germline, CDR1 MDHEN and CDR2 SYDVKM. Trimming cost V 2 bases and J 8 bases, with 10 bases left between them. This CDR3 has 14 amino acids. CDR3 coding DNA: TGTGCCAGCAGTTTAATTATCCTTGATTCACCCCTCCACTTT. Protein product: CASSLIILDSPLHF.

This chain links TRBV27 with TRBJ2-5, with D unclear. The V end lost 6 bases, the J end lost 5 bases, and 13 bases lay between the germline ends. Per germline, CDR1 MNHEY and CDR2 SMNVEV (reference sequence). The CDR3 extends over 13 amino acids. The CDR3 loop is CASRGRLRETQYF. For the CDR3, the DNA is TGTGCCAGCAGGGGCAGGTTAAGGGAGACCCAGTACTTC.

The V and J genes are TRBV6-5 and TRBJ1-2, with TRBD1 as a possible D gene (6 bases). Germline CDR1 and CDR2: MNHEY and SVGAGI. V gave up 5 bases and J gave up 8 bases, with 21 bases separating them. This CDR3 region has 15 residues. For the CDR3, the DNA is TGTGCCAGCAGTACCGTCGGGCAGGGGATCGAGGGCTACACCTTC. Translation: CASSTVGQGIEGYTF.

This chain joins TRBV30 and TRBJ1-6; TRBD1 matches 9 bases. Germline assignment: CDR1 GTSNPN and CDR2 SVGIG (reference sequence). V was clipped by 2 bases and J by 5 bases; unmatched bases: 7. This CDR3 has 16 residues. CDR3 in amino acids: CAWSSDRGTDNSPLHF. The CDR3 DNA is TGTGCCTGGAGTTCGGACAGGGGAACAGATAATTCACCCCTCCACTTT.

This sequence joins TRBV27 and TRBJ1-5, with 9 nucleotides matching TRBD1. The CDR3 runs 15 residues. Per germline, CDR1 MNHEY and CDR2 SMNVEV (reference sequence). V trimming: 5 bases; J trimming: 2 bases; junction bases outside the gene matches: 4. CDR3 sequence reads: CASSPGQGGNQPQHF. CDR3 nucleotide sequence: TGTGCCAGCAGTCCGGGACAGGGAGGCAATCAGCCCCAGCATTTT.

The chain's CDR3 is CASSTGGLYPGETQYF. In DNA, the CDR3 is TGTGCCAGTAGTACCGGAGGTTTGTATCCGGGGGAGACCCAGTACTTC. The V call is TRBV19, the J call TRBJ2-5; D perhaps matches TRBD2 (5 bases). The germline V gene has CDR1 LNHDA and CDR2 SQIVND (reference sequence). CDR3 length: 16 amino acids. The ends were cut back, 4 bases at V and 5 bases at J, with 20 bases in the middle. Variable domain in full (rest from reference TRBV19 and TRBJ2-5): DGGITQSPKYLFRKEGQNVTLSCEQNLNHDAMYWYRQDPGQGLRLIYYSQIVNDFQKGDIAEGYSVSREKKESFPLTVTSAQKNPTAFYLCASSTGGLYPGETQYFGPGTRLLVL.

The rearrangement uses TRBV2 and TRBJ2-7, with D possibly matching TRBD1 (5 bases). V lost 4 bases, J lost 1 base, and 11 bases lay in between. Germline V gives CDR1 SNHLY, CDR2 FYNNEI. The CDR3 extends over 14 amino acids. CDR3 nucleotides: TGTGCCAGCAGTGCTCGACAGAGTTCCTACGAGCAGTACTTC. Translated: CASSARQSSYEQYF.